The clone carrying this T cell receptor (beta chain) was seen only once. What it recognizes is unknown. The data derive from a study of graft-versus-host responses after intestinal transplantation. About the study: Transplants given to recipients were multivisceral, liver-intestinal, or isolated intestinal.

TCRdb keeps only in-frame clones here, not all; method: immunoSEQ multiplex PCR. The sample comprises 90,000 to 95,000 clones, roughly 90% of which are singletons, and more than 0.4% rests with the top ten. Germline V lookup: CDR1 LNHDA, CDR2 SQIVND (reference sequence). Trimming stripped 9 bases from V and 8 bases from J, with 14 bases between. This CDR3 spans 12 amino acids. The sequenced sample was unstimulated CD8+ T cells sorted from spleen or lymph node cells, obtained before intestinal transplant. The V gene is TRBV19, the J gene TRBJ2-4; weak D call: TRBD1 (6 bases). This sequence was found in a human donor who received an intestinal transplant. For the CDR3, the DNA is TGTGCCAGCCAGGGGACGGTGGACATTCAGTACTTC. This gives the protein CASQGTVDIQYF.